This T cell receptor (beta chain) was obtained from a study of shared clonotypes between healthy human individuals. The CDR3 is 13 amino acids. Germline-derived CDR1 and CDR2 are GTSNPN and SVGIG (reference sequence). Remarks on this clone: Its antigen remains unidentified. A junction boundary mismatches the germline segment, possibly from a read error.

Notes on the study in general: Only blood was sampled; tissue repertoires likely differ. Sequencing depth was expected to affect clonotype sharing among donors. Unshared clonotypes carried lower generation probabilities than those common to all four donors.

Assay: immunoSEQ multiplex PCR; the TCRdb copy retains only in-frame clones and omits some. Of under 1,100,000 clones in the sample, more than 75% were seen once. Material for sequencing was memory CD4+ T cells from PBMCs. Subset: CD45RA-negative fraction. The chain links TRBV30 to TRBJ1-2, with TRBD1 identical over 7 bases. The origin of this receptor is a man aged 18 to 35 in good health. Some clones in this sample may be carry-over from other donors' samples. CDR3 coding DNA: TGTGCCTGGGTGACAGGGCCTAAATATGGCTACACCTTC. It encodes CAWVTGPKYGYTF.